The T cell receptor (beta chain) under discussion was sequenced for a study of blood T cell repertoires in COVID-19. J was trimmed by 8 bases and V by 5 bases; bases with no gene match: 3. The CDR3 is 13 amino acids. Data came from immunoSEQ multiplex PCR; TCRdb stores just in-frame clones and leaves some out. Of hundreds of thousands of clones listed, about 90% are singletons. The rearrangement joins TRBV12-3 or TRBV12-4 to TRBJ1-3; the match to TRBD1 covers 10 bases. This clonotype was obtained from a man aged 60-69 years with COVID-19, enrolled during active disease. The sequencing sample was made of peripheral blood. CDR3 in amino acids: CASSRTGGHTIYF. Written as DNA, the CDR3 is TGTGCCAGCAGTAGGACAGGGGGGCACACCATATATTTT.